This T cell receptor (beta chain) is from a study of Graves' ophthalmopathy and Graves' hyperthyroidism. General study points: Prediction of ophthalmopathy progression reached about 71% sensitivity and 72% to 75% specificity.

Patients newly diagnosed with hyperthyroidism, under 2 months' duration, were aged 18 to 65, the study reports. Orbital computed tomography, together with clinical symptoms, serum thyroxine, TRAb and thyroid ultrasound, was used for diagnosis. Comment on this clonotype: No antigen is known for it.

Amplifying from RNA transcripts, the study obtained TCR beta CDR3 regions. First-round RT-PCR employed HTBI primers, with a second-round multiplex PCR after it. TCRdb re-called the multiplex PCR reads with MiXCR, one entry per CDR3 protein. In the table there are about 1.2 million distinct CDR3 sequences, 36% of which are singletons. The clonotype originates from an adult man with Graves' hyperthyroidism. Specimen: peripheral blood or thyroid tissue (not recorded which).

The CDR3 nucleotides are TGTGCCAGCAGCCAAGTCGTGGAAGGCGGCCCCCTCCACTTT. This translates into CASSQVVEGGPLHF. The chain is built from TRBV28 and TRBJ1-6; D is uncertain. In germline, CDR1 is MDHEN, CDR2 SYDVKM. Trimming removed 6 bases at V and 13 bases at J, with 19 bases between. There are 14 residues in the CDR3.